A selection of T cell receptor beta chains follows, all from one sample in a study of OX40 agonist ivuxolimab in advanced cancers. Some clones are missing from TCRdb's copy, which holds only in-frame ones; the method was immunoSEQ multiplex PCR. Seen here are about 79,000 clones, roughly nine tenths observed once, and the top ten hold 0.99%. The material was CD4+ or CD8+ T cells sorted from blood, obtained in a trial of the OX40 agonist ivuxolimab. These receptors were obtained from an adult with an advanced solid tumor such as melanoma, head and neck, liver or kidney cancer. CDR3s include the opening cysteine and the closing phenylalanine or tryptophan. Each record gives: V gene, J gene, CDR3 protein.

>TRBV6-1|TRBJ1-2
CASSLSFSYGYTF
>TRBV7-3|TRBJ1-5
CASSLFGGARNQPQHF
>TRBV30|TRBJ1-5
CAWGLGPINQPQHF
>TRBV19|TRBJ1-1
CASRIRLQNTEAFF
>TRBV10-3|TRBJ2-5
CAISGGSGRVQETQYF
>TRBV18|TRBJ1-2
CASSPRREGGYTF
>TRBV2|TRBJ1-5
CASSEEAAVGQPQHF
>TRBV5-1|TRBJ2-1
CASSAATGYNEQFF
>TRBV6-6|TRBJ1-2
CATTGSWHGYTF
>TRBV6-1|TRBJ1-5
CASSIQRNDQPQHF
>TRBV10-2|TRBJ1-5
CASSDSLYSNQPQHF
>TRBV9|TRBJ2-3
CASSVGSGPAGDTQYF
>TRBV10-1|TRBJ1-1
CASTVWNPRRDRASRGNTEAFF
>TRBV10-3|TRBJ2-5
CAISDRLAGVGETQYF
>TRBV9|TRBJ2-3
CASSVGSGRGTDTQYF
>TRBV7-6|TRBJ1-3
CASSLAARVAGNTIYF
>TRBV10-2|TRBJ2-7
CASSVNSGGPYEQYF
>TRBV6-1|TRBJ1-1
CASSALTGMNTEAFF
>TRBV4-2|TRBJ1-5
CASSQETGGRQPQHF
>TRBV5-4|TRBJ1-1
CASSWTGGAKNTEAFF
>TRBV19|TRBJ1-2
CASTPDREGYGYTF
>TRBV11-3|TRBJ2-5
CASSSPAGGRETQYF
>TRBV2|TRBJ2-7
CASRGTGPALEQYF
>TRBV6-5|TRBJ1-2
CASTLSRGAFYGYTF
>TRBV18|TRBJ1-3
CASTSGGQGTSGNTIYF
>TRBV29-1|TRBJ1-2
CSVGQQFNYGYTF
>TRBV6-1|TRBJ1-2
CASSPGISGYTF
>TRBV18|TRBJ1-5
CASAQTGGGQPQHF
>TRBV10-3|TRBJ1-2
CAISGTANYGYTF
>TRBV18|TRBJ2-5
CASSPSRDRAIETQYF
>TRBV30|NA
CAWSSNASYEQYF
>TRBV28|TRBJ1-5
CASSPRGLNKPQHF
>TRBV27|TRBJ1-6
CASSFQGGSPLHF
>TRBV7-2|TRBJ1-6
CASSLSGVLSSPLHF
>TRBV30|TRBJ1-3
CVIGAGGDTIYF
>TRBV9|TRBJ1-3
CASSVGGRENTIYF
>TRBV4-3|TRBJ1-1
CASSQVMNTEAFF
>TRBV6-1|TRBJ2-5
CAILRGPQETQYF
>TRBV9|TRBJ2-3
CASSKTSGAHHTSTDTQYF
>TRBV10-3|TRBJ2-2
CAISEGGNTGELFF
>TRBV29-1|TRBJ1-4
CSAFNEKLFF
>TRBV6-6|TRBJ1-2
CASSSGEVQKYYTF
>TRBV4-1|TRBJ1-5
CASSLQEGQLNQPQHF
>TRBV5-1|TRBJ2-3
CASSWGDRGADTQYF
>TRBV25-1|TRBJ2-7
CASSEVDWADPKHEQYF
>TRBV5-3|TRBJ2-7
CARSLAIAGLGGEQYF
>TRBV18|TRBJ1-2
CASSPRAGDGYTF
>TRBV11-2|TRBJ1-1
CASSQTQGWTEAFF
>TRBV15|TRBJ2-1
CATSLPGGNSYNEQFF
>TRBV12-5|TRBJ2-2
CASGFPGDRGLITANTGELFF
>TRBV28|TRBJ2-1
CASAGGWVNEQFF